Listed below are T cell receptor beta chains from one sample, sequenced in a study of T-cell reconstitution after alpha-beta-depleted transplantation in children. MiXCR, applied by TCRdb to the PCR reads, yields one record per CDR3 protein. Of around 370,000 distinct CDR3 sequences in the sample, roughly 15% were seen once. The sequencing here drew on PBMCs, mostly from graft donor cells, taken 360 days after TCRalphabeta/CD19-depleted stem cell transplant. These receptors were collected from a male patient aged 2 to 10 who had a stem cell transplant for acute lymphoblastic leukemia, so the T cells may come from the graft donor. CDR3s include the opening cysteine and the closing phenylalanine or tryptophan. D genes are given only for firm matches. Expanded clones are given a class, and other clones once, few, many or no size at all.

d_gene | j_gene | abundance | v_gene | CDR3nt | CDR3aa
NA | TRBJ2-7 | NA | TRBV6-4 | TGTACCTTCAGTTTAGACAGATCCTACGAGCAGTACTTC | CTFSLDRSYEQYF
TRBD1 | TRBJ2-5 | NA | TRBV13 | TGTGCCAGCAGCCCACTGGGACAGGGGGAAGAGACCCAGTACTTC | CASSPLGQGEETQYF
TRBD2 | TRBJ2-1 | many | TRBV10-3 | TGTGCCATCAGGACTCTAGCGGGAGTCCCCAACAATGAGCAGTTCTTC | CAIRTLAGVPNNEQFF
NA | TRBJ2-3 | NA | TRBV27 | TGTGCCAGCAGTTCTAGAAGAGGGTACACAGATACGCAGTATTTT | CASSSRRGYTDTQYF
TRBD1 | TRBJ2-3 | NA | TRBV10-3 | TGTGCCACCGAACCGGGACAGGGGCTTCCAGATACGCAGTATTTT | CATEPGQGLPDTQYF
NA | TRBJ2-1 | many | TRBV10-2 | TGCGCCAGCACTTGGCCCCCTGGGGGCGGTGGGAATGAGCAGTTCTTC | CASTWPPGGGGNEQFF
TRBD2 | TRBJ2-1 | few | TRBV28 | TGTGCCAGCAGTTTATCGCGACTAGCGGAGGCAGGCGTCATTGTATATGAGCAGTTCTTC | CASSLSRLAEAGVIVYEQFF
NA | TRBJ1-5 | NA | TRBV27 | TGTGCCAGCAGTTTATTCGGAGGGGCGCCGGGCAATCAGCCCCAGCATTTT | CASSLFGGAPGNQPQHF
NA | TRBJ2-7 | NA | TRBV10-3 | TGTGCCATCAAGGGCGGCACCTACAACTACGAGCAGTACTTC | CAIKGGTYNYEQYF
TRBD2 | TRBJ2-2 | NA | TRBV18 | TGTGCCAGCTCACCCCTAGAAATAGCGGGAAGGAACACCGGGGAGCTGTTTTTT | CASSPLEIAGRNTGELFF
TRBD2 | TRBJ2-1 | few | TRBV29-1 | TGCAGCGGGGTTGTATCACTAGCGGGAGGCCCTGAGCAGTTCTTC | CSGVVSLAGGPEQFF
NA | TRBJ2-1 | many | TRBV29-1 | TGCAGCGTTGGTCGGGACCCCGGGAGTGAGCAGTTCTTC | CSVGRDPGSEQFF
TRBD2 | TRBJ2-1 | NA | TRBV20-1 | TGCAGTGCTAGAGACGGGGCGGGAGCCTATGAGCAGTTCTTC | CSARDGAGAYEQFF
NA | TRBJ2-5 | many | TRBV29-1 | TGCAGCGTCCTTTCGGGACCGAATACCCAGTACTTC | CSVLSGPNTQYF
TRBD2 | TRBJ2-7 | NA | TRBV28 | TGTGCCAGCAGTTTATCCCTCTTAGAGGAGCGGGAGTACTACGAGCAGTACTTC | CASSLSLLEEREYYEQYF
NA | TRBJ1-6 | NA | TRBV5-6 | TGTGCCAGCAGCTTGGCGGGGGTCTCTAATTCACCCCTCCACTTT | CASSLAGVSNSPLHF
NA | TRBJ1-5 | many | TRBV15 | TGTGCCACCAGCAGAGGAGGGTATAGCAATCAGCCCCAGCATTTT | CATSRGGYSNQPQHF
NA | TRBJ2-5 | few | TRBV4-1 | TGCGCCAGCAGCCAAGCTGTCTTGGAGACCCAGTACTTC | CASSQAVLETQYF
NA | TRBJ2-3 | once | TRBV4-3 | TGCGCCAGCAGCCAAGATCCGGTAGCGCCGAGCACAGATACGCAGTATTTT | CASSQDPVAPSTDTQYF
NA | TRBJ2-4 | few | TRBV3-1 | TGTGCCAGCAGCCAAGTAGGCTTAGCCAAAAACATTCAGTACTTC | CASSQVGLAKNIQYF
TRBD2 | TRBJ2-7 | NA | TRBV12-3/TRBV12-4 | TGTGCCAGCAGGGCTAGCGGGAGGGATTACGAGCAGTACTTC | CASRASGRDYEQYF
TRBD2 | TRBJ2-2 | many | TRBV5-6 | TGTGCCAGCAGCTTAGGACTAGCGGGGAACACCGGGGAGCTGTTTTTT | CASSLGLAGNTGELFF
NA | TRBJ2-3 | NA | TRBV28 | TGTGCCAGCAGTTTATTTGCCGGGGAGGACAGCTACACAGATACGCAGTATTTT | CASSLFAGEDSYTDTQYF
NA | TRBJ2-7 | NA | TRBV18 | TGTGCCAGCTCTGAGGGCCTAGCGGACAGCTACGAGCAGTACTTC | CASSEGLADSYEQYF
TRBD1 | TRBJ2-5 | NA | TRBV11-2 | TGTGCCAGCAGCCCATGGTCGGGGACAGGAGAGACCCAGTACTTC | CASSPWSGTGETQYF
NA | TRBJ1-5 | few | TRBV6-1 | TGTGCCAGCAGTGAACAGGGGCGAGACCAGCCCCAGCATTTT | CASSEQGRDQPQHF
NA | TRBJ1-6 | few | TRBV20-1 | TGCAGTGGTTGCAGGGATGATAATTCACCCCTCCACTTT | CSGCRDDNSPLHF
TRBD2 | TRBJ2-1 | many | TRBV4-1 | TGCGCCAGCAGCCAAGCGGGAGCGGGGTACAATGAGCAGTTCTTC | CASSQAGAGYNEQFF
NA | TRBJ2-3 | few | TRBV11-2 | TGTGCCAGCAGCCCGGAGGGGGTCACAGATACGCAGTATTTT | CASSPEGVTDTQYF
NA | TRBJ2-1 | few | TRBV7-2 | TGTGCCAGCACGCCCATGCGTGTGAGATACAATGAGCAGTTCTTC | CASTPMRVRYNEQFF